This section outlines one T cell receptor (beta chain) sequence together with its context. The antigen remains undetermined. This entry is derived from a study of cytotoxic CD8 clonotypes in ibrutinib-treated CLL. Study conclusions and caveats: At ibrutinib response, clonality increased, and at progression it declined back toward baseline. T-cell clonality at baseline went above that of age-matched healthy donors and rose and fell with circulating CD8+ T-cell counts. Private clonotypes, not public ones, expanded at ibrutinib response.

This CDR3 contains 8 residues. Some clones are missing from TCRdb's copy, which holds only in-frame ones; the method was immunoSEQ multiplex PCR. The data contain around 200,000 clones, around 70% of them seen just once; the ten biggest clones take up about 6%. V is TRBV12-2 and J is TRBJ2-7. TRBV12-2 constitutes a pseudogene. The sample in question was PBMCs, obtained after 12 months of ibrutinib treatment. The receptor comes from a human donor with chronic lymphocytic leukemia. The CDR3 here is CASRLGGF. The CDR3 coding sequence is TGTGCAAGTCGCTTAGGTGGCTTC.